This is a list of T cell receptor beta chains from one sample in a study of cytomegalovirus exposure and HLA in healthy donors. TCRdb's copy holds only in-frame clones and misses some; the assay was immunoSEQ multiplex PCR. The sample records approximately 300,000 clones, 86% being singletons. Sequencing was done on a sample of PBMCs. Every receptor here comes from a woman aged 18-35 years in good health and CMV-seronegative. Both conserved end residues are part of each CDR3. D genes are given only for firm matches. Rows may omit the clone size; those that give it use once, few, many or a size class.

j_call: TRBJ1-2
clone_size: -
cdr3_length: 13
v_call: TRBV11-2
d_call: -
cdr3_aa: CASSLDGDYGYTF
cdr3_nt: TGTGCCAGCAGCTTAGACGGAGACTATGGCTACACCTTC

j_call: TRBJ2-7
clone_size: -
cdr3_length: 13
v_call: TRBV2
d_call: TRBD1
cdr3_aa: CASRTGSAGEQYF
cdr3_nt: TGTGCCAGCAGGACAGGGTCAGCAGGAGAGCAGTACTTC

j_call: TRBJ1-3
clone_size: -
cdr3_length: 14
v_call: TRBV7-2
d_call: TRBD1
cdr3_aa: CASSRDSYGNTIYF
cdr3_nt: TGTGCCAGCAGCAGGGACAGCTACGGAAACACCATATATTTT

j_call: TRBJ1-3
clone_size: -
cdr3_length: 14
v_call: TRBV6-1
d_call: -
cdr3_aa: CASSGQAAGNTIYF
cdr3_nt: TGTGCCAGCAGTGGACAGGCAGCCGGAAACACCATATATTTT

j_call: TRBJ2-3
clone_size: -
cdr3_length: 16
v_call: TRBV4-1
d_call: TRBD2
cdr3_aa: CASSQGDGRAPGAQYF
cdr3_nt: TGCGCCAGCAGCCAAGGAGACGGGAGGGCCCCAGGTGCGCAGTATTTT

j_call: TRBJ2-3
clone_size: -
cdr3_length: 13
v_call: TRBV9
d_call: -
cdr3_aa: CASSFSEGDTQYF
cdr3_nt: TGTGCCAGCAGCTTTAGCGAGGGTGATACGCAGTATTTT

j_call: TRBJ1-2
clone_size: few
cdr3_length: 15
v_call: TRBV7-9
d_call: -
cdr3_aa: CASSSQPDRIDGYTF
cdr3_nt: TGTGCCAGCAGCTCCCAACCTGACAGGATCGATGGCTACACCTTC

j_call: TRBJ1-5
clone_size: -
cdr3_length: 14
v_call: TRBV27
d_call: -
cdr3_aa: CASSLTYGNQPQHF
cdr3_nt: TGTGCCAGCAGTTTAACATACGGCAATCAGCCCCAGCATTTT

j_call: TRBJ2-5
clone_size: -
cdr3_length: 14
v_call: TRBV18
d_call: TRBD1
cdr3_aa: CASSPPGQAETQYF
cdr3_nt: TGTGCCAGCTCACCACCGGGACAGGCTGAGACCCAGTACTTC

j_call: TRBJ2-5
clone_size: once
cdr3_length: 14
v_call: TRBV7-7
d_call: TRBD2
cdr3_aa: CASSATSRGETQYF
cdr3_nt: TGTGCTAGCAGCGCGACTAGCCGCGGGGAGACCCAGTACTTC

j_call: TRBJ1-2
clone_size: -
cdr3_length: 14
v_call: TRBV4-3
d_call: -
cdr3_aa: CASSQDWGGNGYTF
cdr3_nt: TGCGCCAGCAGCCAAGATTGGGGAGGGAATGGCTACACCTTC

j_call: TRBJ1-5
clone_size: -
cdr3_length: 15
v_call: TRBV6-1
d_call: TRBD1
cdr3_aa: CASITTGQGDQPQHF
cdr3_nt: TGTGCCAGCATTACCACGGGACAGGGTGATCAGCCCCAGCATTTT

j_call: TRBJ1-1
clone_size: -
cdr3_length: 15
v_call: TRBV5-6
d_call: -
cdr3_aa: CASSLALGGNTEAFF
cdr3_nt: TGTGCCAGCAGCTTGGCTTTAGGGGGGAACACTGAAGCTTTCTTT

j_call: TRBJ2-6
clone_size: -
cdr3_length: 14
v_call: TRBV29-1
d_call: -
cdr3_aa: CSVGEVAGANVLTF
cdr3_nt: TGCAGCGTTGGGGAGGTGGCCGGGGCCAACGTCCTGACTTTC

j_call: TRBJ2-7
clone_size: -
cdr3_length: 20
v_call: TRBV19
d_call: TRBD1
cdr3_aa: CASSIGSGTGLEYRAYEQYF
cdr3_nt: TGTGCCAGTAGTATAGGGTCCGGGACAGGGTTAGAGTATCGAGCCTACGAGCAGTACTTC

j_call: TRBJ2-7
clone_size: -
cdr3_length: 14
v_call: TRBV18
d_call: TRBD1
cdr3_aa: CASSSTGPPAEQYF
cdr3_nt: TGTGCCAGCTCCTCGACAGGGCCCCCCGCCGAGCAGTACTTC

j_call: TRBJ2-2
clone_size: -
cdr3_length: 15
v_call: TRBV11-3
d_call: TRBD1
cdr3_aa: CASSPGQGYTGELFF
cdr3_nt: TGTGCCAGCAGCCCCGGACAGGGATACACCGGGGAGCTGTTTTTT

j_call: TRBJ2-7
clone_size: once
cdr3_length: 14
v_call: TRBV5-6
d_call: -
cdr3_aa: CASSFSLATYEQYF
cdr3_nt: TGTGCCAGCAGCTTCTCGCTAGCCACCTACGAGCAGTACTTC

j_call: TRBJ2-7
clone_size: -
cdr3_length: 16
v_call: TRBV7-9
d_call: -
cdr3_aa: CASSRAQGGSSYEQYF
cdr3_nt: TGTGCCAGCAGCCGGGCCCAGGGGGGTAGCTCCTACGAGCAGTACTTC

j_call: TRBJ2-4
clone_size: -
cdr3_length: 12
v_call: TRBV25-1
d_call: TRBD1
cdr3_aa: CASRTGGDIQYF
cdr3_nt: TGTGCCAGCAGGACAGGGGGGGACATTCAGTACTTC

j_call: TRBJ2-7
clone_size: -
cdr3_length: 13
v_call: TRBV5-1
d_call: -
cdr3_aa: CASSPTLGYEQYF
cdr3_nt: TGCGCCAGCAGCCCAACCCTCGGGTACGAGCAGTACTTC

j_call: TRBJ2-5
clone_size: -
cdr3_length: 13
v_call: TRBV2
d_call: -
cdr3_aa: CASSGQGRETQYF
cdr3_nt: TGTGCCAGCAGTGGCCAGGGGAGAGAGACCCAGTACTTC

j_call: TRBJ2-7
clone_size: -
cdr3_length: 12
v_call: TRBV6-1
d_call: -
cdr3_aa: CASRTVTYEQYF
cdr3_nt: TGTGCCAGCAGAACGGTAACCTACGAGCAGTACTTC

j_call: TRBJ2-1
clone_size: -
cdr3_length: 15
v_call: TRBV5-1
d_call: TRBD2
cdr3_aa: CASSFGSGVLDEQFF
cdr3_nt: TGCGCCAGCAGCTTCGGTAGCGGGGTTCTCGATGAGCAGTTCTTC

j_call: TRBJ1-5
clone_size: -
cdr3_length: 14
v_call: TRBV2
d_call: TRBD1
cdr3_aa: CASGGQGGNQPQHF
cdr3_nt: TGTGCCAGCGGCGGACAGGGGGGGAATCAGCCCCAGCATTTT

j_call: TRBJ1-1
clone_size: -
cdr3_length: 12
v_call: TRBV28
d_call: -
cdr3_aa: CASSFRGPEAFF
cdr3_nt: TGTGCCAGCAGTTTCAGGGGACCAGAAGCTTTCTTT